Only a few counts were recorded for the clone carrying this T cell receptor beta chain. The antigen is unknown. Germline-derived CDR1 and CDR2 are SEHNR and FQNEAQ (reference sequence). CDR3 length: 12 amino acids. The V end lost 0 bases, the J end lost 9 bases, and 3 bases lay between the germline ends. These data originate in a study of blood T cells in healthy people across ages. Findings and limits, study-wide: Higher naive T cell percentage went strongly together with higher TCR beta diversity.

A sample-barcoded 5' primer and a J-beta primer mix were used in a second PCR of roughly 7 to 12 cycles. Carrying 12 random nucleotides, a template-switch adaptor labeled each individual cDNA molecule. From the 5' RACE reads, TCRdb called clonotypes with MiXCR, one entry per CDR3 protein. The sample contains more than 1.4 million distinct CDR3 sequences, around two fifths of which appear only once. Each sample had at least 6 million PBMCs isolated. Each sample provided at least 5 micrograms of extracted total RNA. This rearrangement joins TRBV7-9 to TRBJ1-6; no clear D gene. The receptor was derived from a woman under 30 in good health. The material sequenced was blood. The CDR3 sequence: CASSLAASPLHF. CDR3 nucleotide sequence: TGTGCCAGCAGCTTAGCGGCTTCACCCCTCCACTTT.